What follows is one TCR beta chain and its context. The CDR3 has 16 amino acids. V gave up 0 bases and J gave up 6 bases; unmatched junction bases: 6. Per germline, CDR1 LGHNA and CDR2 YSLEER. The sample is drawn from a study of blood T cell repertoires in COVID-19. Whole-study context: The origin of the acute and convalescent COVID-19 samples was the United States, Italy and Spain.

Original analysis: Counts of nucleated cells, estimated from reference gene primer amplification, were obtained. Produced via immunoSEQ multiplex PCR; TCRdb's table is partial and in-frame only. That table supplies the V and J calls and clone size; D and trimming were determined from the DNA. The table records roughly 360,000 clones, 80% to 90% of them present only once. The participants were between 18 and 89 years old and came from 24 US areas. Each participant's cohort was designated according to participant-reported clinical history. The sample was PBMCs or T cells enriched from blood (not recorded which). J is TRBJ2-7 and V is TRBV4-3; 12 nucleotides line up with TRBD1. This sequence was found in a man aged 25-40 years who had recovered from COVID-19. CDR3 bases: TGCGCCAGCAGCCAAGAGTACGGGACAGGGGGCGCCGAGCAGTACTTC. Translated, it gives CASSQEYGTGGAEQYF.